A selection of T cell receptor beta chains follows, all from one sample in a study of neurological immune-mediated disorders. TCRdb independently ran MiXCR on the 5' RACE reads; one entry per CDR3 protein. The data contain tens of thousands of distinct CDR3 sequences, 3% to 4.5% of them seen just once; the ten biggest clones take up just under 3%. Material: PBMCs. Every receptor here comes from a woman between 50 and 59 years old with multiple sclerosis. Each CDR3 is given with its conserved first and last residue. Each record gives: V gene, D gene, clone size, J gene, CDR3 length, CDR3 DNA, CDR3 protein. The D gene is left open where the match is weak. The size entry is marked missing in some rows and otherwise reads once, few, many or a size class.

TRBV9	.	many	TRBJ2-5	14	TGTGCCAGCAGCGTCGGGAACAGGGAGAGGACCCAGTACTTC	CASSVGNRERTQYF
TRBV3-1	TRBD2	many	TRBJ2-1	17	TGTGCCAGCAGCCAAGATCCAAGACTAGCGGGGGGCAATGAGCAGTTCTTC	CASSQDPRLAGGNEQFF
TRBV7-3	.	many	TRBJ2-7	14	TGTGCCAGCAGCTTAAATAACAGGGTCAACGAGCAGTACTTC	CASSLNNRVNEQYF
TRBV10-3	TRBD1	many	TRBJ1-1	14	TGTGCCATCACCATAGACAGGGGAAACACTGAAGCTTTCTTT	CAITIDRGNTEAFF
TRBV5-1	.	many	TRBJ2-1	18	TGCGCCAGCAGCTTGGCTGTGGGCCAAATTTTAATATACAATGAGCAGTTCTTC	CASSLAVGQILIYNEQFF
TRBV5-1	TRBD1	many	TRBJ2-5	16	TGCGCCAGCTCCCAGGGGGACAGGGGTTACCAAGAGACCCAGTACTTC	CASSQGDRGYQETQYF
TRBV27	.	few	TRBJ1-1	13	TGTGCCAGCAGTCCGAGATCGGACACTGAAGCTTTCTTT	CASSPRSDTEAFF
TRBV28	.	many	TRBJ2-7	11	TGTGCGACTACAGTCTCCTACGAGCAGTACTTC	CATTVSYEQYF
TRBV7-3	.	.	TRBJ2-1	15	TGTGCCAGCAGCAAGTTAGCGGACTCCTACAATGAGCAGTTCTTC	CASSKLADSYNEQFF
TRBV11-3	TRBD2	.	TRBJ2-7	14	TGTGCCAGCAGCTCCAGTGCGGGGGGCGACGAGCAGTACTTC	CASSSSAGGDEQYF
TRBV2	.	many	TRBJ2-3	14	TGTGCCAGCAGCCTCGTATCTAGCACAGATACGCAGTATTTT	CASSLVSSTDTQYF